The clone carrying this T cell receptor (beta chain) was seen ten or more times. Its antigen is not identified. This sample stems from a study of glioma-infiltrating T cells. Regarding the study as a whole: Only very few CDR3 sequences appeared in both tissue and blood. Above-expected tissue-blood divergence occurred in all gliomas, most in low-grade ones.

Using RNA template, CDR3s of TCR alpha and beta were amplified with iRepertoire arm-PCR. One-step reverse transcription and amplification started from approximately 100-400 ng of tissue mRNA or PBMC total RNA. TCRdb passed the multiplex PCR reads through MiXCR, listing each CDR3 protein once. Among approximately 120,000 distinct CDR3 sequences, less than 30% were seen once, and the ten largest hold 35%. Germline V gene data show CDR1 as MNHNY and CDR2 as SVGAGI (reference sequence). The CDR3 extends over 15 amino acids. The ends were cut back, 2 bases at V and 0 bases at J, with 8 bases in the middle.

This TCR was sampled from a human donor with low-grade glioma or glioblastoma, undergoing nonglioma brain surgery, or in good health (not recorded which). V and J are TRBV6-6 and TRBJ1-3; D remains unclear. The sequenced sample was glioma tissue, nonneoplastic brain tissue, or PBMCs (not recorded which). The CDR3 DNA sequence: TGTGCCAGCAGTTACACACAGAGCTCTGGAAACACCATATATTTT. Its protein product is CASSYTQSSGNTIYF.